This passage covers 5 T cell receptor beta chains from one sample sequenced in a study of blood T cells in healthy people across ages. A second PCR of roughly 7 to 11 cycles used a sample-barcoded 5' primer and a J-beta primer mix. TCRdb passed the 5' RACE reads through MiXCR, listing each CDR3 protein once. The sample includes approximately 800,000 distinct CDR3 sequences, around 34% of them seen just once. The sample consisted of blood. The origin of the receptors is a young man in good health.

In this sample, this clonotype turned up many times. The rearrangement uses TRBV12-3 or TRBV12-4 and TRBJ2-1; D not resolved. The CDR3 runs to 16 residues. The V end was cut by 5 bases, the J end by 2 bases, with 16 bases between. The CDR3 is CASSPSRAVAYNEQFF. CDR3 DNA sequence: TGTGCCAGCAGTCCCTCCCGGGCGGTAGCCTACAATGAGCAGTTCTTC.

The genes are TRBV28 and TRBJ2-1, with D perhaps TRBD2 (7 bases). CDR1 is MDHEN and CDR2 is SYDVKM in the germline V gene. Trimming removed 3 bases at V and 8 bases at J, with 14 bases between. The CDR3 totals 14 residues. The CDR3 DNA is TGTGCCAGCAGTTTCCGGGGGGCGGAGGATGAGCAGTTCTTC. Translating it yields CASSFRGAEDEQFF.

This clonotype appeared a few times. DNA for the CDR3: TGTGCCAGCAGTACACCTAGTCGGGTCTTCTCTGGAAACACCATATATTTT. Translation: CASSTPSRVFSGNTIYF. The rearrangement joins TRBV6-6 to TRBJ1-3; D gene unclear. The germline gives CDR1 MNHNY, CDR2 SVGAGI (reference sequence). Trimming stripped 5 bases from V and 0 bases from J, with 17 bases between. The CDR3 sequence is 17 residues long.

The gene calls are TRBV4-2 and TRBJ1-1; D ambiguous. The V and J ends lost 0 bases and 1 base respectively, with 9 bases between them. Germline values: CDR1 LGHNA, CDR2 YNFKEQ. This CDR3 has 15 residues. This CDR3 is CASSQDWVGNTEAFF. As DNA, the CDR3 is TGTGCCAGCAGCCAAGACTGGGTTGGGAACACTGAAGCTTTCTTT.

The V call is TRBV29-1, the J call TRBJ1-1; the D is unclear. V dropped 5 bases and J dropped 0 bases, with 4 bases sitting between them. Germline CDR1 SQVTM, CDR2 ANQGSEA. This CDR3 is built from 11 residues. The CDR3 region is CSVQMNTEAFF. In DNA, the CDR3 is TGCAGCGTTCAAATGAACACTGAAGCTTTCTTT.